The subject of this entry is one T cell receptor (beta chain). This sample stems from a study of blood T cell repertoires in COVID-19. As for the study in general: Acute and convalescent COVID-19 samples came from the United States, Italy and Spain.

As originally analysed: Amplified reference gene primers provided the basis for estimating nucleated cell counts. Method: immunoSEQ multiplex PCR; TCRdb's copy keeps in-frame clones and lacks some. V, J and clone size are taken as reported in that table, and D and trimming were inferred from the DNA itself. The data hold 140,000 or so clones, with around 81% observed a single time. V was cut by 1 base and J by 6 bases, with 17 bases left in between. The CDR3 runs 15 residues. Germline CDR1 and CDR2: SGHKS and YYEKEE (reference sequence). The V call is TRBV5-5, the J call TRBJ2-7; weak D call: TRBD1 (5 bases). Sequencing used peripheral blood. The receptor's source is a woman in her fifties or sixties with acute or convalescent COVID-19. The CDR3 nucleotides read TGTGCCAGCAGCTTGTGGGGCAGGGATCTCTCCGAGCAGTACTTC. Protein product: CASSLWGRDLSEQYF.